This TCR beta chain was sequenced during a study of human T cells and chemical hapten exposure (dated by TCRdb to the early 2020s). For the wider study: For sensitization, 2% DPC in acetone was applied to a roughly 2 cm by roughly 2 cm area of upper inner arm skin. Throughout the approximately 25-week study period, patients were also given weekly therapeutic DPC doses on the scalp. Blood samples were taken from patients before sensitization (week 0) and then at 2, 6 and about 24 weeks after DPC sensitization. Patch testing was done on the upper back using Finn chambers containing 0.01% DPC, and results were scored after 6 days according to International Contact Dermatitis Research Group standards. In alopecia patients, the study followed how the peripheral blood TCR repertoire changed in vivo over primary and secondary sensitization to diphenylcyclopropenone (DPC), a hapten. The libraries were sequenced as a pool, and the TCR yield per sample differed mostly because of small variations in library volumes within the pool. The patient cohort, mostly female, included alopecia areata with under or over 50% scalp involvement, alopecia totalis and alopecia universalis. Some 29 alopecia patients gave blood for TCR sequencing at one to four time points (pre-sensitization, 2, 6 and 24 weeks).

Receptor libraries were prepared by RACE. The sequencing machine was a NextSeq 500. Library preparation attached unique molecular identifiers to individual cDNA molecules for quantitative, reproducible TCR counting. From each blood RNA sample, both TCR alpha and TCR beta chains were sequenced. On the study's bioinformatics: A median of roughly 98,000 TCRs per sample was observed, with a range of about 23,224 to 690,600. V, J and CDR3 annotation of the TCR reads was carried out using the Decombinator software suite. Every sample was subsampled to the same number of TCRs (28,000) for the PS versus PT1 abundance plots. TCRs were defined as expanded if absent before sensitization and observed at least eight times at the 2-week time point. TCRdb handled the public reads itself, with Q25 trimming in fastp and clone calling in MiXCR, and kept productive beta chains. Entries are consolidated by CDR3 protein sequence, retaining the most common genes and DNA. The V and J calls come from TCRdb's annotation, not from the publication. Present in this sample are 300,000 to 450,000 distinct CDR3 sequences, 5.1% of which were seen just once. Together, the top ten hold 2% to 3% of the sample.

What the time point label conveys for this sample: pre-sensitization, week 0. In the paper's terms, the treatment or condition label means: therapeutic diphenylcyclopropenone sensitization with weekly scalp DPC. Blood at each patch-test visit was drawn before the patch test was applied. Patients were eligible if aged 18 to 70, diagnosed with alopecia and judged suitable for DPC therapy, and pregnant patients were excluded. Total RNA was extracted from unfractionated whole blood collected in Tempus Blood RNA tubes. What the authors observed across the whole study: Significantly more large CDR3 similarity clusters were formed by expanded TCRs than by pre-sensitization or healthy control sets, consistent with antigen-driven responses. Alopecia, a presumed autoimmune disease, was present in all patients, so the immune response of the patients might differ from that of healthy individuals. Patch test score was positively correlated with the number of PT1 expanded TCRs, with significance at thresholds 8, 16 and 32 but not at 4. Repeated subsampling changed both the strength of the expansion versus patch-test correlation and the threshold at which that correlation became significant. DPC sensitization did not change the number of TCRs with a frequency above 1 in 1000, and there was no evidence of changes in global repertoire structure.

Trimming takes 4 bases off V and 2 bases off J; junction bases not matched to a gene: 4. The germline V gene (reference sequence) specifies MNHEY as CDR1 and SMNVEV as CDR2. The CDR3 holds 15 amino acids from the cysteine to the phenylalanine. Here the CDR3 DNA is all that survives: 45 bases in frame from base 1. The sample holds a few counts of this clonotype. Its antigen target is currently unknown. Per-base qualities were not stored, and no clone one base away is much larger. This TCR was sampled from a woman aged 50 to 60 with alopecia areata. Some clones in this sample may be carry-over from other donors' samples. The sample consisted of whole blood, taken in connection with sensitization to the hapten diphenylcyclopropenone (DPC). The chain is made from TRBV27 and TRBJ2-3; a stretch of 9 junction bases matches TRBD2. The DNA is as follows: TGTGCCAGCAGTTCCGTAGCGGGAGCCACAGATACGCAGTATTTT. Protein translation: CASSSVAGATDTQYF.